What follows are 20 T cell receptor beta chains derived from one specimen sequenced in a study of CD8 T cells in Susac syndrome. After extraction with the RNeasy kit, roughly 0.5 to 1 ug of the RNA was reverse transcribed using random hexamers. TCRdb independently ran MiXCR on the immunoSEQ multiplex PCR reads; one entry per CDR3 protein. The sample lists 150,000 to 200,000 distinct CDR3 sequences, 85% to 95% seen once, with 0.15% to 0.2% in the top ten. Material for sequencing was CD8+ T cells from PBMCs. These receptors were obtained from a human donor with Susac syndrome.

This chain uses TRBV2 with TRBJ1-2; a weak D match, TRBD1 (6 bases). V lost 6 bases and J 4 bases, leaving 18 bases between the germline ends. The CDR3 extends over 15 amino acids. The germline gives CDR1 SNHLY, CDR2 FYNNEI. The DNA for the CDR3 is TGTGCCAGCAGATCGGACAGTACTCGATTCTATGGCTACACCTTC. This translates into CASRSDSTRFYGYTF.

CDR3 DNA: TGTGCCAGCAGCTTAGGCGCGTCTGCTTTCTTT. It encodes CASSLGASAFF. The chain combines TRBV5-6 with TRBJ1-1, with D uncertain. The V gene's germline CDR1 is SGHDT and CDR2 YYEEEE. The CDR3 is 11 residues long. Trimming stripped 2 bases from V and 11 bases from J, with 10 bases between.

V and J are TRBV3-1 and TRBJ2-5; no definite D call. Germline V gene sequence: CDR1 LGHDT, CDR2 YNNKEL (reference sequence). The CDR3 is 15 residues long. V lost 0 bases and J lost 1, with 9 bases in between. Here the CDR3 reads CASSQDPRSQETQYF. CDR3 sequence (DNA): TGTGCCAGCAGCCAAGATCCAAGGTCCCAAGAGACCCAGTACTTC.

This chain connects TRBV29-1 to TRBJ2-7, with a weak D call TRBD1 (5 bases). Germline CDR1 reads SQVTM; CDR2 reads ANQGSEA. V was trimmed by 6 bases and J by 4 bases, leaving 10 bases between them. The CDR3 extends over 11 amino acids. CDR3: CSVGVGYEQYF. The CDR3 coding sequence is TGCAGCGTAGGGGTGGGATACGAGCAGTACTTC.

The CDR3 reads CASSQAGSYANTGELFF. In DNA, the CDR3 is TGCGCCAGCAGCCAAGCGGGGAGCTACGCGAACACCGGGGAGCTGTTTTTT. This chain connects TRBV4-1 to TRBJ2-2; perhaps TRBD2 as D (5 bases). Germline assignment: CDR1 MGHRA and CDR2 YSYEKL. CDR3 length: 17 amino acids. Trimming took off 1 base at V and 0 bases at J, with 12 bases between the two ends.

This clonotype was picked up one time. CDR3 nucleotide sequence: TGTGCCACCATTCCTCGGGACATTAAGAGCAATCAGCCCCAGCATTTT. As protein: CATIPRDIKSNQPQHF. The chain recombines TRBV15 with TRBJ1-5; possibly TRBD1 for D (6 bases). V shed 7 bases and J shed 1 base, with 17 bases lying between them. CDR3 size: 16 residues. In germline, CDR1 is LNHNV, CDR2 YYDKDF (reference sequence). Full variable domain (rest looked up from reference TRBV15 and TRBJ1-5): DAMVIQNPRYQVTQFGKPVTLSCSQTLNHNVMYWYQQKSSQAPKLLFHYYDKDFNNEADTPDNFQSRRPNTSFCFLDIRSPGLGDTAMYLCATIPRDIKSNQPQHFGDGTRLSIL.

The chain uses TRBV7-9 and TRBJ2-1, with 9 nucleotides matching TRBD1. The CDR3 is 15 residues long. V was pared by 1 base and J by 6 bases, with 4 bases of the junction left unmatched. Germline V gene lookup returns CDR1 SEHNR and CDR2 FQNEAQ (reference sequence). The CDR3 bases are TGTGCCAGCAGCTTAGATACAGGGGGCGGCAATGAGCAGTTCTTC. This gives the protein CASSLDTGGGNEQFF.

The CDR3 nucleotides read TGTGCCAGCAGCTTAGCTTCAGGGGCGTTCAATCAGCCCCAGCATTTT. Its protein is CASSLASGAFNQPQHF. The rearrangement joins TRBV7-8 to TRBJ1-5; a possible D gene is TRBD1 (6 bases). Germline assignment: CDR1 SGHVS and CDR2 FQNEAQ. Trimming pared 0 bases from V and 3 bases from J, leaving 12 bases between. This CDR3 comprises 16 residues.

The chain joins TRBV20-1 to TRBJ2-7; 11 bases agree with TRBD2. The CDR3 contains 14 residues. With 3 bases clipped from V and 5 bases from J, the junction kept 6 bases outside the gene matches. Germline V gene sequence: CDR1 DFQATT, CDR2 SNEGSKA (reference sequence). The CDR3 reads CSASSLAGVNEQYF. For the CDR3, the DNA is TGCAGTGCTAGTTCACTAGCGGGAGTCAACGAGCAGTACTTC.

This clonotype was seen once. This chain joins TRBV20-1 and TRBJ1-5; 10 bases line up with TRBD1. Germline-derived CDR1 and CDR2 are DFQATT and SNEGSKA (reference sequence). CDR3 size: 15 residues. Trimming removed 0 bases from V and 5 bases from J; junction bases left unmatched: 4. The CDR3 sequence is CSARDGGTGDQPQHF. The CDR3, as DNA: TGCAGTGCTAGAGATGGAGGGACAGGGGATCAGCCCCAGCATTTT.

The chain has TRBV15 and TRBJ2-7, with 9 bases fitting TRBD2. The CDR3 has 16 residues. Per the germline V gene, CDR1 is LNHNV and CDR2 is YYDKDF (reference sequence). J was trimmed by 3 bases and V by 5 bases; bases with no gene match: 11. In nucleotides, the CDR3 is TGTGCCACCAGCCTCATCATAGCGGGAGCCCACTACGAGCAGTACTTC. Translated, it gives CATSLIIAGAHYEQYF. Combining the CDR3 with reference TRBV15 and TRBJ2-7 gives the whole variable domain DAMVIQNPRYQVTQFGKPVTLSCSQTLNHNVMYWYQQKSSQAPKLLFHYYDKDFNNEADTPDNFQSRRPNTSFCFLDIRSPGLGDTAMYLCATSLIIAGAHYEQYFGPGTRLTVT.

CDR3 sequence: CASRTRTSEYNEQFF. The DNA for the CDR3 is TGCGCCAGCAGAACCCGGACTAGCGAATACAATGAGCAGTTCTTC. The rearrangement uses TRBV5-1 and TRBJ2-1; 9 bases fit TRBD2. Germline values: CDR1 SGHRS, CDR2 YFSETQ. J was trimmed by 4 bases and V by 5 bases; bases with no gene match: 7. The CDR3 length is 15 residues.

This chain links TRBV20-1 with TRBJ1-2; no reliable D call. CDR1 is DFQATT, CDR2 SNEGSKA, per germline (reference sequence). The CDR3 has 15 residues. The V end was cut by 0 bases, the J end by 2 bases, with 13 bases between. CDR3 DNA sequence: TGCAGTGCTAGAGATAGAAAACACACAAACTATGGCTACACCTTC. It encodes CSARDRKHTNYGYTF.

The chain couples TRBV6-6 to TRBJ2-7, with D hard to call. The CDR3 spans 13 residues. Trimming stripped 6 bases from V and 3 bases from J, with 12 bases between. Germline CDR1 and CDR2: MNHNY and SVGAGI (reference sequence). CDR3 loop: CASSRNVDYEQYF. In nucleotides, the CDR3 is TGTGCCAGCAGCCGGAACGTTGACTACGAGCAGTACTTC.

The chain links TRBV4-1 to TRBJ2-1, with a tentative D call TRBD1 (6 bases). This CDR3 has 13 residues. In germline, CDR1 is MGHRA, CDR2 YSYEKL. Trimming took off 2 bases at V and 6 bases at J, with 8 bases between the two ends. The DNA of the CDR3 is TGCGCCAGCAGCCAATCCAGGGGCAATGAGCAGTTCTTC. Translating it yields CASSQSRGNEQFF.

This clonotype was seen once. J is TRBJ2-7 and V is TRBV27; D is possibly TRBD1 or TRBD2 (5 bases each). The CDR3 is 16 residues long. V gave up 8 bases and J gave up 1 base, with 21 bases separating them. Per germline, CDR1 MNHEY and CDR2 SMNVEV (reference sequence). CDR3 amino acids: CASHPSVGARSYEQYF. CDR3 bases: TGTGCCAGCCACCCCTCCGTCGGGGCGAGATCCTACGAGCAGTACTTC.

The J gene is TRBJ1-5, the V gene TRBV12-3 or TRBV12-4, with D unresolved. This CDR3 is built from 14 residues. Trimming took off 4 bases at V and 3 bases at J, with 10 bases between the two ends. As DNA, the CDR3 is TGTGCCAGCAGTTCGGGGAGAAACAATCAGCCCCAGCATTTT. Protein: CASSSGRNNQPQHF.

The chain is built from TRBV6-2 or TRBV6-3 and TRBJ2-5; 7 bases map to TRBD1. The trim removed 6 bases at V and 2 bases at J, leaving 3 bases unmatched. In germline, CDR1 is MNHEY, CDR2 SVGEGT. The CDR3 has 13 amino acids. The CDR3: CASRVTGQETQYF. CDR3 nucleotides: TGTGCCAGCAGAGTGACAGGGCAAGAGACCCAGTACTTC.

The genes are TRBV7-9 and TRBJ2-6; D unresolved. The CDR3 is made up of 17 amino acids. Germline values: CDR1 SEHNR, CDR2 FQNEAQ (reference sequence). V lost 0 bases to trimming and J lost 0 bases, with 9 bases between them. The CDR3 sequence is CASSLATVLSGANVLTF. The CDR3 region has the DNA TGTGCCAGCAGCTTAGCTACAGTACTCTCTGGGGCCAACGTCCTGACTTTC.

The chain couples TRBV30 to TRBJ1-5; no definite D call. Germline V gives CDR1 GTSNPN, CDR2 SVGIG (reference sequence). This CDR3 is built from 13 residues. The V and J ends lost 0 bases and 6 bases respectively, with 9 bases between them. The CDR3 spells CAWSVEGRQPQHF. DNA of the CDR3: TGTGCCTGGAGTGTTGAGGGTCGTCAGCCCCAGCATTTT.